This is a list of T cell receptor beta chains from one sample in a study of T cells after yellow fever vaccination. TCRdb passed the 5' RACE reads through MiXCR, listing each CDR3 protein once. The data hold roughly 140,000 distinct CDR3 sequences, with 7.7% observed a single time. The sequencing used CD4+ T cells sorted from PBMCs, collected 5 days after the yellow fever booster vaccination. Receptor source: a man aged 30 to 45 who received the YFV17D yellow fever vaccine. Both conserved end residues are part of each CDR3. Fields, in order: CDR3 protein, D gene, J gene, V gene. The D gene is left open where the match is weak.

CASSSLTSGFWNEQFF	TRBD2	TRBJ2-1	TRBV11-1
CCARDLDRLAGNSEQFF	TRBD2	TRBJ2-1	TRBV20-1
CASSESLGGANVLTF	-	TRBJ2-6	TRBV10-1
CASSLRSPGLGSYEQYF	-	TRBJ2-7	TRBV6-2/TRBV6-3
CSASETSSYEQYF	-	TRBJ2-7	TRBV20-1
CASSLVASGTYEQYF	TRBD2	TRBJ2-7	TRBV7-8
CASSQGVTGTTYEQYF	-	TRBJ2-7	TRBV3-1
CASSQRRGEVAFF	-	TRBJ1-1	TRBV4-3
CASSRRSMLAEVYEQYF	TRBD2	TRBJ2-7	TRBV3-1
CASSLGGRDDYEQYF	-	TRBJ2-7	TRBV5-1
CASSPFGLSTDTQYF	-	TRBJ2-3	TRBV7-2
CASSFHGAGEQYF	-	TRBJ2-7	TRBV7-8
CASSYASGSFTGELFF	TRBD2	TRBJ2-2	TRBV28
CASKEGGQYTQYF	-	TRBJ2-3	TRBV12-3/TRBV12-4
CSASVVGVTTDTQYF	-	TRBJ2-3	TRBV20-1
CASSRPDEEDTGELFF	-	TRBJ2-2	TRBV5-1
CASGRTRIYTGELFF	TRBD2	TRBJ2-2	TRBV2
CSARQGYGQPQHF	-	TRBJ1-5	TRBV29-1
CASSEGRRNEQFF	-	TRBJ2-1	TRBV2
CASSLALGGRAQQYF	TRBD2	TRBJ2-7	TRBV12-3/TRBV12-4
CASKIGNEQFF	-	TRBJ2-1	TRBV11-2
CASSLEAFYYEQYF	-	TRBJ2-7	TRBV28
CASSSPRSVPDTQYF	-	TRBJ2-3	TRBV7-2
CASSPPAPNQPQHF	-	TRBJ1-5	TRBV11-3
CSARAGGIYEQYF	TRBD2	TRBJ2-7	TRBV20-1
CAVRNIAGGEQFF	TRBD2	TRBJ2-1	TRBV5-1